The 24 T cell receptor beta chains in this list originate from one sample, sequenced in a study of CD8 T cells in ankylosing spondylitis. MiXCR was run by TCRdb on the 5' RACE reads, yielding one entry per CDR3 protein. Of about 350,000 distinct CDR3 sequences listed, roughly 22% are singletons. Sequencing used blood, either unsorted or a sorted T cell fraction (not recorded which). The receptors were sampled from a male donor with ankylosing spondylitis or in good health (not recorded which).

CDR3 nucleotides: TGTGCCAGCAGTTTGGTGAAGGACAGCGGGGGGACCTCCTCCTACAATGAGCAGTTCTTC. It is translated as CASSLVKDSGGTSSYNEQFF. The chain joins TRBV12-3 or TRBV12-4 to TRBJ2-1, with 9 bases fitting TRBD2. The CDR3 totals 20 residues. The J segment lost 0 bases and the V segment lost 3 bases, leaving 15 bases of the junction unmatched.

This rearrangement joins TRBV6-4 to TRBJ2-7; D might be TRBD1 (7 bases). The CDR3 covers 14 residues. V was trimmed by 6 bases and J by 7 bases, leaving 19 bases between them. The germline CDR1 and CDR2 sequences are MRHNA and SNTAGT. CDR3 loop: CASSTSEGASEQYF. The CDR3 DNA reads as TGTGCCAGCAGCACCTCGGAGGGGGCGAGTGAGCAGTACTTC.

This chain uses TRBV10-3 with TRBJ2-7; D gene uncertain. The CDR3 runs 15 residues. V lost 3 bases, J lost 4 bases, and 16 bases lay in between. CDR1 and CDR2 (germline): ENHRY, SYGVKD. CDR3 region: CAISDPPGGGYEQYF. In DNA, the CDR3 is TGTGCCATCAGTGACCCTCCTGGCGGCGGTTACGAGCAGTACTTC.

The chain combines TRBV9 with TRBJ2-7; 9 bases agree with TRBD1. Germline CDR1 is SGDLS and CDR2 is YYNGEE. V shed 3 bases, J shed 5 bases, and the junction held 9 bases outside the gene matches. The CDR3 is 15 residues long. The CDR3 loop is CASSERDRVFDEQYF. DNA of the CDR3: TGTGCCAGCAGCGAACGGGACAGGGTCTTCGACGAGCAGTACTTC. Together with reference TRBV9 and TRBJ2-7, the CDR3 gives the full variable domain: DSGVTQTPKHLITATGQRVTLRCSPRSGDLSVYWYQQSLDQGLQFLIQYYNGEERAKGNILERFSAQQFPDLHSELNLSSLELGDSALYFCASSERDRVFDEQYFGPGTRLTVT.

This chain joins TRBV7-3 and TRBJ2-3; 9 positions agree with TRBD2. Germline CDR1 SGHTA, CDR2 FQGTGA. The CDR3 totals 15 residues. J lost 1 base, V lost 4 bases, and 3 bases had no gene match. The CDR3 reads CASSSRTSGTDTQYF. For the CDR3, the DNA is TGTGCCAGCAGCTCAAGGACTAGCGGCACAGATACGCAGTATTTT. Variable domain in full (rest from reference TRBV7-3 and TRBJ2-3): GAGVSQTPSNKVTEKGKYVELRCDPISGHTALYWYRQSLGQGPEFLIYFQGTGAADDSGLPNDRFFAVRPEGSVSTLKIQRTERGDSAVYLCASSSRTSGTDTQYFGPGTRLTVL.

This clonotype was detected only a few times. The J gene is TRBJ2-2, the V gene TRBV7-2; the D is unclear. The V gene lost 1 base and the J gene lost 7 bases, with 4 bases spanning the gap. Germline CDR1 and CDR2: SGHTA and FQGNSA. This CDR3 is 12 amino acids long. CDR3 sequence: CASSLVLGELFF. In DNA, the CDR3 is TGTGCCAGCAGCTTAGTCCTCGGGGAGCTGTTTTTT.

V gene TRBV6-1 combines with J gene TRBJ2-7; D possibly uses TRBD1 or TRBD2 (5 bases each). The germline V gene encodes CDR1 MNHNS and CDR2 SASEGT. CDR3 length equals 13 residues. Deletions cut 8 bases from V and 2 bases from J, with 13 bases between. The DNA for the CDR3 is TGTGCCAGCTTCGGGACGGTGGCCTACGAGCAGTACTTC. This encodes CASFGTVAYEQYF.

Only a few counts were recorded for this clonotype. CDR3 in DNA: TGTGCCAGCAGTATCGGGACACTCTACAATGAGCAGTTCTTC. Residues: CASSIGTLYNEQFF. V usage is TRBV27 and J usage is TRBJ2-1, with TRBD1 as a possible D gene (6 bases). CDR1 is MNHEY, CDR2 SMNVEV, per germline (reference sequence). There are 14 residues in the CDR3. The V and J ends lost 5 bases and 3 bases respectively, with 11 bases between them.

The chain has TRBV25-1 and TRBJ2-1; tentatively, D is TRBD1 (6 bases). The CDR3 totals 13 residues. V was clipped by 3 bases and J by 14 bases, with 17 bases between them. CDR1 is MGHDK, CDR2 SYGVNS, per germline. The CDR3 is CASSDLIGDKEFF. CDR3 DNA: TGTGCCAGCAGTGATCTCATTGGGGACAAGGAGTTCTTC.

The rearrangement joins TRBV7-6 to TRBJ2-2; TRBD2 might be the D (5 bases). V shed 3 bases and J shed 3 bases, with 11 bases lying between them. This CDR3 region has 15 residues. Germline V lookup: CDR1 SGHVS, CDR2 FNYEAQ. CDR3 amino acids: CASSFLRADTGELFF. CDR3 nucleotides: TGTGCCAGCAGCTTTTTGAGGGCCGACACCGGGGAGCTGTTTTTT. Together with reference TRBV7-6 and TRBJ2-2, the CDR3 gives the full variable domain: GAGVSQSPRYKVTKRGQDVALRCDPISGHVSLYWYRQALGQGPEFLTYFNYEAQQDKSGLPNDRFSAERPEGSISTLTIQRTEQRDSAMYRCASSFLRADTGELFFGEGSRLTVL.

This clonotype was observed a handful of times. Here the CDR3 reads CSVVGRDTEAFF. CDR3 sequence (DNA): TGCAGCGTTGTTGGGCGGGACACTGAAGCTTTCTTT. The chain joins TRBV29-1 to TRBJ1-1, with D unclear. From germline, CDR1 is SQVTM and CDR2 ANQGSEA. V lost 4 bases and J lost 3, with 9 bases in between. The CDR3 has 12 amino acids.

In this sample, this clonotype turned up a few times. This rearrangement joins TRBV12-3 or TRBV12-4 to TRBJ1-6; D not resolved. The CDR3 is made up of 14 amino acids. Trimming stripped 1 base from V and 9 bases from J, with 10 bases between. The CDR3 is CASSLGEGSSPLHF. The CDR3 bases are TGTGCCAGCAGTTTAGGGGAGGGAAGTTCACCCCTCCACTTT.

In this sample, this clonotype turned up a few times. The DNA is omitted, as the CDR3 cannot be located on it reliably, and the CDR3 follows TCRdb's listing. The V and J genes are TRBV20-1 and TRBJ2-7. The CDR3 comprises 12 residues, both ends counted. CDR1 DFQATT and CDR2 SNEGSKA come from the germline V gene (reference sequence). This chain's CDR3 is CSARDTSAEQYF.

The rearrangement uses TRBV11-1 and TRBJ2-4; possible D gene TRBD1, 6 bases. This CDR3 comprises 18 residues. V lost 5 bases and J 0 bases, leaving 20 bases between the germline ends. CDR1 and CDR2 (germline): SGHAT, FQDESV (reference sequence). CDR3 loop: CASSPRGTAELAKNIQYF. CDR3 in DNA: TGTGCCAGCAGCCCCAGGGGTACAGCAGAACTAGCCAAAAACATTCAGTACTTC.

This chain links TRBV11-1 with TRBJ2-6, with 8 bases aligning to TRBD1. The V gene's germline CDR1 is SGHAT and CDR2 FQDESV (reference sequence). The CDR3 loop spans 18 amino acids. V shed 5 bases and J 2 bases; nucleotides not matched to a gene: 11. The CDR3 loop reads CASSPRTGRRAGANVLTF. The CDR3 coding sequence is TGTGCCAGCAGCCCCCGGACAGGGCGCAGGGCTGGGGCCAACGTCCTGACTTTC.

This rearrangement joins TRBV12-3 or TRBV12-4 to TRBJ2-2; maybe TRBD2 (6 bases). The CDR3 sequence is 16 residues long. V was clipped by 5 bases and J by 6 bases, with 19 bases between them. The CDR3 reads CASSTDLGGRAGELFF. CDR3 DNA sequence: TGTGCCAGCAGTACCGACTTGGGGGGTCGAGCCGGGGAGCTGTTTTTT.

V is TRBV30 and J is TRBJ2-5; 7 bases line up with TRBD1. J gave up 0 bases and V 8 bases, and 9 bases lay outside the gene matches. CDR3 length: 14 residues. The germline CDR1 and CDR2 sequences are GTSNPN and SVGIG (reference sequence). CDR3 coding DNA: TGTGCCCTAACCCCGGGACAGAACCAAGAGACCCAGTACTTC. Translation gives CALTPGQNQETQYF.

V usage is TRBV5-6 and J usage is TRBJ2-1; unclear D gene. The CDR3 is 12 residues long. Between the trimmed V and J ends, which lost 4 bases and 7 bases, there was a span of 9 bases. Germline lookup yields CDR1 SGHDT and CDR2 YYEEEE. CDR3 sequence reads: CASSPDGNEQFF. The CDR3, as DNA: TGTGCCAGCAGCCCAGACGGAAATGAGCAGTTCTTC.

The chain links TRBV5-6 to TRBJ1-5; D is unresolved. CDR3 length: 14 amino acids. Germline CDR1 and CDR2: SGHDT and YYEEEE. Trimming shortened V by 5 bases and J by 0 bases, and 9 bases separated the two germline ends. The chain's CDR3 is CASSLRFSNQPQHF. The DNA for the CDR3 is TGTGCCAGCAGTCTCCGATTTAGCAATCAGCCCCAGCATTTT.

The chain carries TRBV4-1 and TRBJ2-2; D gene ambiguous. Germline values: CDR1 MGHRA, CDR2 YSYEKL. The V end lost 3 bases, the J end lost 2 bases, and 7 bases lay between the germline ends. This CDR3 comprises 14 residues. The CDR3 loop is CASSHDGNTGELFF. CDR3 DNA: TGCGCCAGCAGCCATGACGGCAACACCGGGGAGCTGTTTTTT.

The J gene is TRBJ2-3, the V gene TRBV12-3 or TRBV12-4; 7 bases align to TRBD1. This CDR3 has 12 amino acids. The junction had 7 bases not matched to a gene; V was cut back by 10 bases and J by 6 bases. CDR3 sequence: CAISGGGDTQYF. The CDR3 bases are TGTGCCATCTCAGGGGGTGGGGATACGCAGTATTTT.

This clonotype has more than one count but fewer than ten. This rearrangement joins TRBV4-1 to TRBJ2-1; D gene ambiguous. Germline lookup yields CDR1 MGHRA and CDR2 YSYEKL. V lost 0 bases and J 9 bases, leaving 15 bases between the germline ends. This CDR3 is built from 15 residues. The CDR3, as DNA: TGCGCCAGCAGCCAAGAAAGCGCCAGCGTAGGTGAGCAGTTCTTC. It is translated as CASSQESASVGEQFF.

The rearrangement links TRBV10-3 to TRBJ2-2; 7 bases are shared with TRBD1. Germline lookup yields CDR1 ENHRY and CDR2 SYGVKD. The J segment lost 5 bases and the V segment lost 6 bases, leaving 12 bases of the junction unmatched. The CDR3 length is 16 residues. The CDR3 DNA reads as TGTGCCATCAGCCAAAATAGACAGGGCGCTACCGGGGAGCTGTTTTTT. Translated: CAISQNRQGATGELFF.

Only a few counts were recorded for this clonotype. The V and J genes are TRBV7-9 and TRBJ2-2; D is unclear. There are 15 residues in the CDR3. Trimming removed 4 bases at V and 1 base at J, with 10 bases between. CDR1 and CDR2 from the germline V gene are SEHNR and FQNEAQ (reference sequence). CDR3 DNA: TGTGCCAGCAGCTATCGGACGGAGAACACCGGGGAGCTGTTTTTT. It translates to CASSYRTENTGELFF. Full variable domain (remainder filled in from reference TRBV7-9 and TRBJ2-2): DTGVSQNPRHKITKRGQNVTFRCDPISEHNRLYWYRQTLGQGPEFLTYFQNEAQLEKSRLLSDRFSAERPKGSFSTLEIQRTEQGDSAMYLCASSYRTENTGELFFGEGSRLTVL.